The 31 T cell receptor beta chains below come from one sample, sequenced in a study of beta chain features in type 1 diabetes (dated by TCRdb to about 2018). The paper as a whole reports these results and caveats: In all four CD4+ subsets, TCRB CDR3 length was moderately but significantly shorter in type 1 diabetes patients.

Libraries were prepared through the immunoSEQ multiplex PCR assay. The entire amount of isolated RNA was reverse transcribed using the High Capacity cDNA Reverse Transcription Kit, so the sequenced TCRB transcripts were expressed ones. As stored in TCRdb, this immuneACCESS dataset retains in-frame rearrangements with V and J assigned. A fraction of the clones does not appear; measured against another copy, unresolved V genes explain less than half of the discrepancy, and the remainder lacks a known reason. This sample holds roughly 340,000 clones; about 13% were observed only once. Roughly 0.015% of the sample comes from the top ten. These receptors are not linked to any known antigen. The sequenced material came from naive CD4+ T cells from blood. What the cell subset or site label conveys for this sample: true naive CD4+ T cells. The receptor set was obtained from a woman under 30 with type 1 diabetes.

Notes on this clone: This same CDR3 is encoded by further DNA sequences in the sample. The CDR3 region is CASSLRGYEQYF. The CDR3 nucleotides read TGTGCCAGCAGTTTACGCGGCTACGAGCAGTACTTC. The chain uses TRBV28 and TRBJ2-7, with D uncertain. The V gene's germline CDR1 is MDHEN and CDR2 SYDVKM. Trimming removed 2 bases at V and 3 bases at J, with 5 bases between. The CDR3 totals 12 residues. The whole variable domain, remainder taken from reference TRBV28 and TRBJ2-7, is DVKVTQSSRYLVKRTGEKVFLECVQDMDHENMFWYRQDPGLGLRLIYFSYDVKMKEKGDIPEGYSVSREKKERFSLILESASTNQTSMYLCASSLRGYEQYFGPGTRLTVT.

J is TRBJ1-2 and V is TRBV9; 7 bases align to TRBD1. The CDR3 has 15 amino acids. The junction had 3 bases not matched to a gene; V was cut back by 0 bases and J by 1 base. CDR1 is SGDLS and CDR2 is YYNGEE in the germline V gene. The CDR3 sequence: CASSVGQGRNYGYTF. CDR3 bases: TGTGCCAGCAGCGTAGGACAGGGTCGTAACTATGGCTACACCTTC.

The sample holds a few counts of this clone. This rearrangement joins TRBV11-2 to TRBJ2-7; possible D gene TRBD1, 6 bases. Germline loops: CDR1 SGHAT, CDR2 FQNNGV. Trimming stripped 5 bases from V and 4 bases from J, with 15 bases between. The CDR3 totals 14 residues. CDR3 nucleotide sequence: TGTGCCAGCAGCCAGTCCCGGGACAAATACGAGCAGTACTTC. Protein: CASSQSRDKYEQYF.

This chain joins TRBV7-9 and TRBJ1-1; maybe TRBD1 (6 bases). The CDR3 is 14 residues long. V lost 3 bases and J lost 0, with 8 bases in between. Germline-derived CDR1 and CDR2 are SEHNR and FQNEAQ (reference sequence). This CDR3 reads CASSFGQMNTEAFF. CDR3 nucleotides: TGTGCCAGCAGCTTTGGACAGATGAACACTGAAGCTTTCTTT.

The table lists this clone with a few counts. The chain employs TRBV4-2 and TRBJ2-1, with 7 bases that match TRBD2. The ends lost 4 bases at V and 2 bases at J; junction bases unmatched: 5. The germline gives CDR1 LGHNA, CDR2 YNFKEQ. CDR3 size: 15 residues. The CDR3 here is CASSLGLGTYNEQFF. CDR3 DNA: TGTGCCAGCAGCCTCGGACTAGGAACCTACAATGAGCAGTTCTTC.

The sample holds a few counts of this clone. The rearrangement joins TRBV12-5 to TRBJ2-3; D remains ambiguous. Trimming took off 0 bases at V and 0 bases at J, with 10 bases between the two ends. Germline V lookup: CDR1 LGHNT, CDR2 FRNRAP. This CDR3 is built from 16 residues. The CDR3 is CASGLVVAPSTDTQYF. CDR3 DNA: TGTGCTAGTGGTTTGGTAGTGGCCCCTAGCACAGATACGCAGTATTTT.

The CDR3 region is CASSKGADRYGYTF. The CDR3 coding sequence is TGTGCCAGTAGCAAGGGGGCCGATCGGTATGGCTACACCTTC. This chain uses TRBV19 with TRBJ1-2, with 7 bases lining up with TRBD1. Germline loops: CDR1 LNHDA, CDR2 SQIVND (reference sequence). The CDR3 has 14 residues. Germline trimming cut 6 bases from V and 5 bases from J; bases unmatched to any gene: 9.

This chain connects TRBV20-1 to TRBJ2-7, with D possibly matching TRBD1 (6 bases). Germline-derived CDR1 and CDR2 are DFQATT and SNEGSKA (reference sequence). The CDR3 loop spans 10 amino acids. The V end lost 5 bases, the J end lost 7 bases, and 9 bases lay between the germline ends. The CDR3, as DNA: TGCAGTGCTGGAAGGGGGGAGCAGTACTTC. It encodes CSAGRGEQYF.

The gene calls are TRBV28 and TRBJ1-5; the match to TRBD1 covers 11 bases. Germline V gives CDR1 MDHEN, CDR2 SYDVKM. The V gene end was trimmed by 6 bases and the J gene end by 6 bases; junction bases not matched to a gene: 4. The CDR3 sequence is 14 residues long. The CDR3 DNA reads as TGTGCCAGCAGCTGGGGACAGGGGGTTCAGCCCCAGCATTTT. Its protein product is CASSWGQGVQPQHF.

The genes are TRBV7-2 and TRBJ2-3; perhaps TRBD2 as D (6 bases). The CDR3 length is 15 residues. The germline V gene encodes CDR1 SGHTA and CDR2 FQGNSA. Trimming shortened V by 5 bases and J by 1 base, and 13 bases separated the two germline ends. The CDR3 loop reads CASSPAGTGTDTQYF. For the CDR3, the DNA is TGTGCCAGCAGCCCCGCAGGGACTGGCACAGATACGCAGTATTTT.

CDR3 DNA sequence: TGTGCCAGCAGTATTCCCGGGACTAGCGGGGGGGAGTTCTTC. It encodes CASSIPGTSGGEFF. The chain is built from TRBV6-6 and TRBJ2-1; the match to TRBD2 covers 16 bases. There are 14 residues in the CDR3. V lost 5 bases to trimming and J lost 14 bases; unmatched junction nucleotides: 6. Per germline, CDR1 MNHNY and CDR2 SVGAGI (reference sequence).

The genes are TRBV7-9 and TRBJ2-7, with 8 positions matching TRBD2. This CDR3 is built from 14 residues. With V trimmed by 4 bases and J by 4 bases, 6 bases remained unmatched. Germline lookup yields CDR1 SEHNR and CDR2 FQNEAQ (reference sequence). DNA of the CDR3: TGTGCCAGCAGCTGGACCGGGACTAGTTACGAGCAGTACTTC. Its protein product is CASSWTGTSYEQYF. The full variable domain, rest sourced from reference TRBV7-9 and TRBJ2-7, is DTGVSQNPRHKITKRGQNVTFRCDPISEHNRLYWYRQTLGQGPEFLTYFQNEAQLEKSRLLSDRFSAERPKGSFSTLEIQRTEQGDSAMYLCASSWTGTSYEQYFGPGTRLTVT.

This clone was counted only a few times. The V and J genes are TRBV11-2 and TRBJ2-5, with TRBD1 matching over 9 bases. CDR3 length equals 15 residues. Germline CDR1 SGHAT, CDR2 FQNNGV. The ends lost 5 bases at V and 5 bases at J; junction bases unmatched: 9. As DNA, the CDR3 is TGTGCCAGCAGCACTCGGACAGGGGAATTGGAGACCCAGTACTTC. This sequence encodes CASSTRTGELETQYF.

This clone came up a few times. V usage is TRBV9 and J usage is TRBJ2-7; 7 nucleotides agree with TRBD1. J lost 0 bases, V lost 3 bases, and 12 bases had no gene match. The germline V gene has CDR1 SGDLS and CDR2 YYNGEE. CDR3 size: 17 residues. DNA of the CDR3: TGTGCCAGCAGCGGGCTGATACAGGGGCGCCTCTCCTACGAGCAGTACGTC. Its protein is CASSGLIQGRLSYEQYV.

The table lists this clone with a few counts. J is TRBJ2-5 and V is TRBV30; TRBD2 matches at 10 bases. Germline V CDR1 and CDR2: GTSNPN, SVGIG (reference sequence). Trimming took 5 bases from V and 4 from J; bases not matched to a gene: 10. The CDR3 length is 15 residues. The CDR3 is CAWGASGSVGETQYF. The CDR3 nucleotides are TGTGCCTGGGGGGCTAGCGGGAGTGTGGGAGAGACCCAGTACTTC. Based on the CDR3 plus reference TRBV30 and TRBJ2-5, the full variable domain is SQTIHQWPATLVQPVGSPLSLECTVEGTSNPNLYWYRQAAGRGLQLLFYSVGIGQISSEVPQNLSASRPQDRQFILSSKKLLLSDSGFYLCAWGASGSVGETQYFGPGTRLLVL.

This clone has just a few counts. The chain employs TRBV29-1 and TRBJ2-3; D gene unclear. There are 11 residues in the CDR3. Per germline, CDR1 SQVTM and CDR2 ANQGSEA. V shed 5 bases and J shed 8 bases, with 11 bases lying between them. The chain's CDR3 is CSVSGDVTQYF. The CDR3, as DNA: TGCAGCGTTTCAGGTGATGTTACGCAGTATTTT.

Comment on this clone: Other nucleotide sequences from this sample produce the same CDR3. The V gene is TRBV6-5, the J gene TRBJ1-5; D is undetermined. Germline values: CDR1 MNHEY, CDR2 SVGAGI. This CDR3 region has 14 residues. The V and J ends lost 0 bases and 2 bases respectively, with 5 bases between them. CDR3 region: CASSYSGGNQPQHF. The CDR3 nucleotides are TGTGCCAGCAGTTACTCGGGAGGCAATCAGCCCCAGCATTTT.

The chain is built from TRBV6-5 and TRBJ2-5, with 7 bases that match TRBD2. Germline CDR1 MNHEY, CDR2 SVGAGI. This CDR3 region has 14 residues. With 8 bases clipped from V and 5 bases from J, the junction kept 11 bases outside the gene matches. The DNA of the CDR3 is TGTGCCAGCTCCTGGCGTGCGGGAGTGGAGACCCAGTACTTC. Its translation: CASSWRAGVETQYF.

This clone was counted a few times. The chain couples TRBV19 to TRBJ2-7; 8 bases agree with TRBD2. Germline values: CDR1 LNHDA, CDR2 SQIVND (reference sequence). Trimming cost V 1 base and J 6 bases; bases outside gene matches: 14. The CDR3 covers 17 residues. The CDR3 loop is CASSIVRAGAPLGEQYF. The CDR3 DNA follows: TGTGCCAGTAGTATAGTACGAGCGGGAGCCCCCCTCGGCGAGCAGTACTTC.

The chain recombines TRBV19 with TRBJ1-1, with unresolved D. The germline V and J ends were trimmed by 0 bases and 5 bases, with 13 bases remaining between them. The CDR3 extends over 15 amino acids. Looked up from germline, CDR1 is LNHDA and CDR2 is SQIVND (reference sequence). CDR3 DNA: TGTGCCAGTAGTATAGAATCCAGGTTTGGGACTGAAGCTTTCTTT. Amino acid sequence: CASSIESRFGTEAFF.

This clone was observed at least ten times. This chain joins TRBV7-9 and TRBJ2-5, with 10 bases lining up with TRBD2. The length of the CDR3 is 15 residues. Germline lookup yields CDR1 SEHNR and CDR2 FQNEAQ (reference sequence). After removal of 4 bases from V and 4 bases from J, the junction contained 6 bases not matched to a gene. The CDR3 here is CASSSTGTSVETQYF. Written as DNA, the CDR3 is TGTGCCAGCAGCTCAACCGGGACTAGCGTAGAGACCCAGTACTTC.

This chain connects TRBV18 to TRBJ1-5; TRBD1 agrees at 11 bases. The CDR3 sequence is 15 residues long. Trimming cost V 8 bases and J 4 bases; bases outside gene matches: 7. The germline CDR1 and CDR2 sequences are KGHSH and LQKENI. In nucleotides, the CDR3 is TGTGCCAGCGCCAAGGGGACAGGGGGAAATCAGCCCCAGCATTTT. This sequence encodes CASAKGTGGNQPQHF.

This chain connects TRBV7-2 to TRBJ1-1, with D uncertain. The germline V gene has CDR1 SGHTA and CDR2 FQGNSA. This CDR3 is built from 15 residues. Trimming took off 3 bases at V and 1 base at J, with 12 bases between the two ends. The CDR3: CASSFGPPSNTEAFF. CDR3 DNA sequence: TGTGCCAGCAGCTTTGGCCCCCCATCGAACACTGAAGCTTTCTTT.

The table lists this clone with many counts. The chain employs TRBV29-1 and TRBJ2-1; no clear D gene. Trimming took off 8 bases at V and 10 bases at J, with 21 bases between the two ends. The CDR3 is made up of 13 amino acids. Germline CDR1 reads SQVTM; CDR2 reads ANQGSEA. The CDR3 nucleotides are TGCAGCTACAGTAGTTTTTCCACCCGAGAGCAGTTCTTC. Its translation: CSYSSFSTREQFF.

The chain joins TRBV6-4 to TRBJ2-7, with 13 bases matching TRBD2. Per germline, CDR1 MRHNA and CDR2 SNTAGT. This CDR3 region has 15 residues. V shed 6 bases, J shed 2 bases, and the junction held 4 bases outside the gene matches. In DNA form, the CDR3 reads TGTGCCAGCAGGACTAGCGGGAGGACGACCTACGAGCAGTACTTC. Amino acid sequence: CASRTSGRTTYEQYF.

A word on this clone: This CDR3 is also generated by other DNA sequences in the sample. The rearrangement joins TRBV7-9 to TRBJ2-6; TRBD1 matches at 7 bases. Germline-derived CDR1 and CDR2 are SEHNR and FQNEAQ (reference sequence). The length of the CDR3 is 18 residues. Trimming cost V 1 base and J 0 bases; bases outside gene matches: 6. CDR3 region: CASSLGGGRSSGANVLTF. The CDR3 DNA reads TGTGCCAGCAGCTTAGGAGGGGGCAGGAGCTCTGGGGCCAACGTCCTGACTTTC. Full variable domain (remainder filled in from reference TRBV7-9 and TRBJ2-6): DTGVSQNPRHKITKRGQNVTFRCDPISEHNRLYWYRQTLGQGPEFLTYFQNEAQLEKSRLLSDRFSAERPKGSFSTLEIQRTEQGDSAMYLCASSLGGGRSSGANVLTFGAGSRLTVL.

The chain uses TRBV7-9 and TRBJ1-2; D is possibly TRBD1 (5 bases). The CDR3 consists of 14 residues. Germline loops: CDR1 SEHNR, CDR2 FQNEAQ (reference sequence). Trimming removed 5 bases from V and 4 bases from J, with 14 bases in between. The CDR3 region is CASSLDSFAYGYTF. For the CDR3, the DNA is TGTGCCAGCAGCCTCGACAGCTTCGCCTATGGCTACACCTTC.

This clone was picked up a small number of times. CDR3 loop: CASSIGGTDPTDTQYF. The CDR3 DNA reads as TGTGCCAGTAGTATTGGGGGGACAGACCCCACAGATACGCAGTATTTT. This chain connects TRBV19 to TRBJ2-3; D might be TRBD1 (7 bases). From germline, CDR1 is LNHDA and CDR2 SQIVND (reference sequence). The CDR3 spans 16 residues. V was shortened by 3 bases and J by 2 bases, with 15 bases between the two germline ends.

The rearrangement uses TRBV30 and TRBJ1-3; D is undetermined. This CDR3 has 12 residues. Trimming pared 4 bases from V and 0 bases from J, leaving 4 bases between. Germline assignment: CDR1 GTSNPN and CDR2 SVGIG (reference sequence). The CDR3 loop is CAWIDSGNTIYF. The CDR3 DNA reads as TGTGCCTGGATAGACTCTGGAAACACCATATATTTT.

J is TRBJ2-1 and V is TRBV5-4; TRBD2 matches 10 bases. The CDR3 consists of 15 residues. CDR1 and CDR2 from the germline V gene are SGHNT and YYREEE (reference sequence). V lost 3 bases to trimming and J lost 6 bases; unmatched junction nucleotides: 6. CDR3 DNA: TGTGCCAGCAGCTCCGCTAGCGGGAGCCCCAATGAGCAGTTCTTC. It yields the protein CASSSASGSPNEQFF.

As to this clone: Distinct nucleotide sequences in the sample also encode this CDR3. The rearrangement joins TRBV5-1 to TRBJ2-5; D not resolved. V shed 0 bases and J shed 5 bases, with 8 bases lying between them. The CDR3 has 13 amino acids. Germline-derived CDR1 and CDR2 are SGHRS and YFSETQ. The CDR3 is CASSLAGRETQYF. The DNA for the CDR3 is TGCGCCAGCAGCTTGGCGGGTCGCGAGACCCAGTACTTC.